This T cell receptor (beta chain) comes out of a study of blood T cell repertoires in COVID-19. Study in general: Donors in the United States, Italy and Spain gave samples during acute or convalescent COVID-19. The analysed material was cDNA or gDNA that came from T cells, B-cell-depleted T cells, or PBMCs.

This clone was counted between two and nine times. Original handling: Estimates of nucleated cell counts were drawn from the amplification of reference gene primers. TCRdb keeps only in-frame clones here, not all; method: immunoSEQ multiplex PCR. That table is the source of V, J and clone size, and D and trimming were worked out from the DNA. The sample records some 42,000 clones, roughly 80% being singletons. The germline V gene has CDR1 LNHDA and CDR2 SQIVND (reference sequence). This CDR3 comprises 12 residues. The clonotype was recovered from a man in his forties or fifties with active COVID-19. Sequenced: peripheral blood. The chain is built from TRBV19 and TRBJ2-7; perhaps TRBD2 as D (5 bases). The CDR3 reads CATRGVSYEQYF. As DNA, the CDR3 is TGTGCGACTCGGGGAGTCTCCTACGAGCAGTACTTC.